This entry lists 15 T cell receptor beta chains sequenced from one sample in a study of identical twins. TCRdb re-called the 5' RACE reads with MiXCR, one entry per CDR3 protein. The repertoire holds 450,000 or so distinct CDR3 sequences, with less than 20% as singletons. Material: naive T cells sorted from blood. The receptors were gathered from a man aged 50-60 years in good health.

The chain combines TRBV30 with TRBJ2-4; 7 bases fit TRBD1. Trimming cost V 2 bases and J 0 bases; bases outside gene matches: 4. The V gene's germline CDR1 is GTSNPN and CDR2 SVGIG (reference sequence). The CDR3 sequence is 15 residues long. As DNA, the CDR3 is TGTGCCTGGAGTCTGGGACAGCTAGCCAAAAACATTCAGTACTTC. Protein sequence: CAWSLGQLAKNIQYF.

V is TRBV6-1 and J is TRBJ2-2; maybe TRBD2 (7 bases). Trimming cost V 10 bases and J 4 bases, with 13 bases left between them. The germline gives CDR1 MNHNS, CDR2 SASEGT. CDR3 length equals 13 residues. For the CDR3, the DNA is TGTGCCACCCGGGGGGCAGGCACCGGGGAGCTGTTTTTT. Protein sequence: CATRGAGTGELFF.

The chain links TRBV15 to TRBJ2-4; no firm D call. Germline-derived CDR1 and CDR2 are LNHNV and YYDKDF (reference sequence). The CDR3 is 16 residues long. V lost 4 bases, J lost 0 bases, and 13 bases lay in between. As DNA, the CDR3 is TGTGCCACCAGCACGGCCAGGCTACTAGCCAAAAACATTCAGTACTTC. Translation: CATSTARLLAKNIQYF.

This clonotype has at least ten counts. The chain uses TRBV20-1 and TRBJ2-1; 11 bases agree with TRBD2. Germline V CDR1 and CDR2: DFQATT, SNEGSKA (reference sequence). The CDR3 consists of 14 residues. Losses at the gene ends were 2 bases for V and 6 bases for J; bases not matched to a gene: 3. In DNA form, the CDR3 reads TGCAGTGCTAGACCGGGACTAGCGGCCAATGAGCAGTTCTTC. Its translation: CSARPGLAANEQFF.

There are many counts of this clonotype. CDR3 sequence (DNA): TGTGCCACCATTCCGAATCCCGGACAGGGGCATTCCTACGAGCAGTACTTC. Amino acids: CATIPNPGQGHSYEQYF. V usage is TRBV19 and J usage is TRBJ2-7, with 9 bases fitting TRBD1. The CDR3 contains 17 residues. CDR1 LNHDA and CDR2 SQIVND come from the germline V gene (reference sequence). J gave up 1 base and V 10 bases, and 17 bases lay outside the gene matches.

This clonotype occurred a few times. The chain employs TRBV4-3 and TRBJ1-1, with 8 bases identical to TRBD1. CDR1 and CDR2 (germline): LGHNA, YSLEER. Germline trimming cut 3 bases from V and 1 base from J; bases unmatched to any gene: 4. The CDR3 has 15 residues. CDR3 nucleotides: TGCGCCAGCAGCCAGGAGACAGGGGCGAACACTGAAGCTTTCTTT. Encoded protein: CASSQETGANTEAFF.

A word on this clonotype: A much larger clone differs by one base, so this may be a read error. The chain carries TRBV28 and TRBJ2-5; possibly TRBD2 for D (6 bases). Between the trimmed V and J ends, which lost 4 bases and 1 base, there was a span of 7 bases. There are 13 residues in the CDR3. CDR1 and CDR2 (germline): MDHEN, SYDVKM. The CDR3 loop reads CASSWGVQETQYF. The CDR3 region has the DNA TGTGCCAGCAGTTGGGGGGTCCAAGAGACCCAGTACTTC.

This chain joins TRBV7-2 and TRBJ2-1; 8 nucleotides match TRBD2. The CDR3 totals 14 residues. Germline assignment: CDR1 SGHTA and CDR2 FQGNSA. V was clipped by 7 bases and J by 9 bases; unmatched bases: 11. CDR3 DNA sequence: TGTGCCAGCAACACGCCGGCGGGAGGCACTGAGCAGTTCTTC. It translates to CASNTPAGGTEQFF.

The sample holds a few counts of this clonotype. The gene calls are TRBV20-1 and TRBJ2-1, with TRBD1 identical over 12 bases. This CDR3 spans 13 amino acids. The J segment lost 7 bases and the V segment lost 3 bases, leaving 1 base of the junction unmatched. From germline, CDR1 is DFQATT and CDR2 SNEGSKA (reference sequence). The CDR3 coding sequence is TGCAGTGCTAGGGGACAGGGGGCGAATGAGCAGTTCTTC. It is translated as CSARGQGANEQFF.

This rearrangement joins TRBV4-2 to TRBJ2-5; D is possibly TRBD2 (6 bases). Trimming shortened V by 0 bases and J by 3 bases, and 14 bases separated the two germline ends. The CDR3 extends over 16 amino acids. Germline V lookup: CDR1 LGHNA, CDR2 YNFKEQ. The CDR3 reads CASSQEFGLTKETQYF. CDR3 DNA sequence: TGTGCCAGCAGCCAAGAATTCGGACTAACCAAAGAGACCCAGTACTTC.

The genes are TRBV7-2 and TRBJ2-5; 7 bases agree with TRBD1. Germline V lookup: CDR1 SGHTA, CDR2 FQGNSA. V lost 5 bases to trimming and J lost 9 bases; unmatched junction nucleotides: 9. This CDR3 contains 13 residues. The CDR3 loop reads CASSQDPQGAQYF. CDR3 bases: TGTGCCAGCAGCCAGGACCCCCAGGGGGCCCAGTACTTC.

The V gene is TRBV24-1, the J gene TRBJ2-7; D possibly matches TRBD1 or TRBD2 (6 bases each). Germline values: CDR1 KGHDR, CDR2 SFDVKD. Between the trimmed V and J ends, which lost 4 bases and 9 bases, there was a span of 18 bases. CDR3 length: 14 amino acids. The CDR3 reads CATSDTRTEGGQYF. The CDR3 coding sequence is TGTGCCACCAGTGACACCCGGACGGAGGGGGGGCAGTACTTC.

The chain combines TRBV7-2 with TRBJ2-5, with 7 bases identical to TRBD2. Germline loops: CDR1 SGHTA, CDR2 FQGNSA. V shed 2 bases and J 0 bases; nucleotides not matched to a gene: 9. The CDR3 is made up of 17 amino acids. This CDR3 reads CASSLMGVGGYQETQYF. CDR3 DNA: TGTGCCAGCAGCTTAATGGGGGTGGGGGGGTACCAAGAGACCCAGTACTTC.

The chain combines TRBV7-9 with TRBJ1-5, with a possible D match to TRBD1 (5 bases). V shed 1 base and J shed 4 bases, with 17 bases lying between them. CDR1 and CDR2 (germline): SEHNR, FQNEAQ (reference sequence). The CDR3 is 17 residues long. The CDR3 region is CASSLVLGGFGNQPQHF. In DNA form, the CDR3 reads TGTGCCAGCAGCTTAGTTCTTGGGGGATTTGGTAATCAGCCCCAGCATTTT. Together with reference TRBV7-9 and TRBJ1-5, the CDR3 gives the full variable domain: DTGVSQNPRHKITKRGQNVTFRCDPISEHNRLYWYRQTLGQGPEFLTYFQNEAQLEKSRLLSDRFSAERPKGSFSTLEIQRTEQGDSAMYLCASSLVLGGFGNQPQHFGDGTRLSIL.

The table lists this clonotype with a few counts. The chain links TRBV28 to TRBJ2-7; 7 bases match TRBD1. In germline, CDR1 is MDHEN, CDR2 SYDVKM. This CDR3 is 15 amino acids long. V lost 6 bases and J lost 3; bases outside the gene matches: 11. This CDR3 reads CASSPDGTDIYEQYF. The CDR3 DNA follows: TGTGCCAGCAGCCCTGACGGGACAGACATCTACGAGCAGTACTTC. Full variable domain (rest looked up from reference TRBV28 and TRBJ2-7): DVKVTQSSRYLVKRTGEKVFLECVQDMDHENMFWYRQDPGLGLRLIYFSYDVKMKEKGDIPEGYSVSREKKERFSLILESASTNQTSMYLCASSPDGTDIYEQYFGPGTRLTVT.